Listed below are T cell receptor beta chains from one sample, sequenced in a study of blood T cell repertoires in COVID-19. Profiled with immunoSEQ multiplex PCR; TCRdb holds only in-frame clones, not every one. The sample gives about 380,000 clones, approximately 77% of which show up once; about 1% is in the top ten. The source material was peripheral blood. The source is a human donor with acute or convalescent COVID-19. The donor label of this sample is uncertain. CDR3s include the opening cysteine and the closing phenylalanine or tryptophan. The order of the fields is CDR3 protein, CDR3 DNA, D gene, V gene, clone size, J gene. D genes are given only for firm matches. Not every row has a clone size; where given, it reads once, few, many or a size class.

CDR3aa: CASSQGFQGQGFTGTQYF; CDR3nt: TGTGCCAGCAGCCAAGGTTTTCAGGGACAGGGGTTTACCGGGACCCAGTACTTC; d_gene: TRBD1; v_gene: TRBV3-1/TRBV3-2; abundance: once; j_gene: TRBJ2-5
CDR3aa: CASTREFAGANVLTF; CDR3nt: TGTGCCAGTACGCGAGAGTTTGCTGGGGCCAACGTCCTGACTTTC; d_gene: .; v_gene: TRBV19; abundance: .; j_gene: TRBJ2-6
CDR3aa: CASSSGLAGTKETQYF; CDR3nt: TGTGCCAGCAGCTCTGGTTTAGCGGGCACAAAAGAGACCCAGTACTTC; d_gene: TRBD2; v_gene: TRBV5-4; abundance: .; j_gene: TRBJ2-5
CDR3aa: CASSLSWRSEAFF; CDR3nt: TGTGCCAGCAGCCTTAGTTGGAGGAGTGAAGCTTTCTTT; d_gene: .; v_gene: TRBV3-1/TRBV3-2; abundance: .; j_gene: TRBJ1-1
CDR3aa: CASSTSGRKDPQFF; CDR3nt: TGTGCCAGCAGTACTAGCGGGAGAAAAGATCCACAGTTCTTC; d_gene: TRBD2; v_gene: TRBV6-5; abundance: .; j_gene: TRBJ2-1
CDR3aa: CASSQQGAGEKLFF; CDR3nt: TGTGCCAGCAGCCAGCAGGGGGCTGGTGAAAAACTGTTTTTT; d_gene: TRBD1; v_gene: TRBV3-1/TRBV3-2; abundance: .; j_gene: TRBJ1-4
CDR3aa: CASSLTGVGYTF; CDR3nt: TGTGCCAGCAGCCTTACGGGGGTTGGCTACACCTTC; d_gene: .; v_gene: TRBV7-6; abundance: .; j_gene: TRBJ1-2
CDR3aa: CASSISDRSNTGELFF; CDR3nt: TGTGCCAGTAGTATTTCCGACAGGTCGAACACCGGGGAGCTGTTTTTT; d_gene: .; v_gene: TRBV19; abundance: .; j_gene: TRBJ2-2
CDR3aa: CASSLLSAGGAHEQFF; CDR3nt: TGTGCCAGCAGCTTGTTGTCGGCCGGGGGGGCTCATGAGCAGTTCTTC; d_gene: TRBD2; v_gene: TRBV5-6; abundance: .; j_gene: TRBJ2-1
CDR3aa: CASSPWTSGSGNEQFF; CDR3nt: TGTGCCAGCTCACCTTGGACTAGCGGGAGTGGGAATGAGCAGTTCTTC; d_gene: TRBD2; v_gene: TRBV18; abundance: .; j_gene: TRBJ2-1
CDR3aa: CASTRGLGETQYF; CDR3nt: TGCGCCAGCACCCGGGGGTTGGGAGAGACCCAGTACTTC; d_gene: .; v_gene: TRBV10-2; abundance: .; j_gene: TRBJ2-5
CDR3aa: CASPGSTGGWETQYF; CDR3nt: TGTGCCAGTCCGGGTTCGACAGGGGGGTGGGAGACCCAGTACTTC; d_gene: TRBD1; v_gene: TRBV19; abundance: .; j_gene: TRBJ2-5
CDR3aa: CASSMKRGGYGYTF; CDR3nt: TGTGCCAGTAGTATGAAGAGGGGAGGCTATGGCTACACCTTC; d_gene: .; v_gene: TRBV19; abundance: .; j_gene: TRBJ1-2
CDR3aa: CATSREIGRGNQPQHF; CDR3nt: TGTGCCACCAGCAGAGAGATTGGACGGGGTAATCAGCCCCAGCATTTT; d_gene: .; v_gene: TRBV15; abundance: .; j_gene: TRBJ1-5
CDR3aa: CASSYPQGVDYGYTF; CDR3nt: TGTGCCAGCAGTTACCCACAGGGAGTTGACTATGGCTACACCTTC; d_gene: .; v_gene: TRBV6-6; abundance: .; j_gene: TRBJ1-2
CDR3aa: CASSYGTGNYYEQYF; CDR3nt: TGTGCCAGCAGTTATGGGACAGGGAATTACTACGAGCAGTACTTC; d_gene: TRBD1; v_gene: TRBV6-5; abundance: .; j_gene: TRBJ2-7
CDR3aa: CASRGTGNQPQHF; CDR3nt: TGTGCCAGCAGGGGGACAGGTAATCAGCCCCAGCATTTT; d_gene: TRBD1; v_gene: TRBV12-3/TRBV12-4; abundance: .; j_gene: TRBJ1-5
CDR3aa: CASSNQGTSNEKLFF; CDR3nt: TGTGCCAGCAGCAATCAGGGGACCTCTAATGAAAAACTGTTTTTT; d_gene: .; v_gene: TRBV3-1/TRBV3-2; abundance: few; j_gene: TRBJ1-4
CDR3aa: CASSHPTSGRSTDTQYF; CDR3nt: TGCGCCAGCAGCCACCCAACTAGCGGGAGGAGCACAGATACGCAGTATTTT; d_gene: TRBD2; v_gene: TRBV4-1; abundance: once; j_gene: TRBJ2-3
CDR3aa: CASKPADSANEKLFF; CDR3nt: TGTGCCAGCAAACCCGCGGACAGCGCTAATGAAAAACTGTTTTTT; d_gene: .; v_gene: TRBV27; abundance: .; j_gene: TRBJ1-4
CDR3aa: CASSVVSGGGNEQFF; CDR3nt: TGTGCCAGCAGCGTAGTTAGCGGGGGTGGAAATGAGCAGTTCTTC; d_gene: TRBD2; v_gene: TRBV9; abundance: .; j_gene: TRBJ2-1
CDR3aa: CATSRKGANTEAFF; CDR3nt: TGTGCCACCAGCAGAAAGGGGGCGAACACTGAAGCTTTCTTT; d_gene: TRBD1; v_gene: TRBV15; abundance: .; j_gene: TRBJ1-1
CDR3aa: CASSRQGFEQYF; CDR3nt: TGTGCCAGCAGCCGTCAGGGTTTCGAGCAGTACTTC; d_gene: .; v_gene: TRBV12-3/TRBV12-4; abundance: .; j_gene: TRBJ2-7
CDR3aa: CASSPSRGRGLHTEAFF; CDR3nt: TGTGCCAGCAGCCCTTCCAGGGGCAGAGGGTTACACACTGAAGCTTTCTTT; d_gene: .; v_gene: TRBV3-1/TRBV3-2; abundance: .; j_gene: TRBJ1-1